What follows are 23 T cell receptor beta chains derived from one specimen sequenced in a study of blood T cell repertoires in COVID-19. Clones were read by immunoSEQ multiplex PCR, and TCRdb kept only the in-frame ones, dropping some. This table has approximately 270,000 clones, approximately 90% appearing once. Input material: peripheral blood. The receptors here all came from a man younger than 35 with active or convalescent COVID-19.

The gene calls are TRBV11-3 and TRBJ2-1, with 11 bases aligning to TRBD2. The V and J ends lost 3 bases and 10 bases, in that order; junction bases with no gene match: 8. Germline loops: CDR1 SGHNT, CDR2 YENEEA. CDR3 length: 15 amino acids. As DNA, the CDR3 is TGTGCCAGCAGCTTGCTAGCGGGAGGCCGAGGGGAGCAGTTCTTC. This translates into CASSLLAGGRGEQFF.

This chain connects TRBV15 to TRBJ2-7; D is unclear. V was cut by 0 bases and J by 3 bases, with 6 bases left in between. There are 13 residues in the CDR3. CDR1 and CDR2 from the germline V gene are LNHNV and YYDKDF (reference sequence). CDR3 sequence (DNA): TGTGCCACCAGCAGAGATCTCTACTACGAGCAGTACTTC. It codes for CATSRDLYYEQYF.

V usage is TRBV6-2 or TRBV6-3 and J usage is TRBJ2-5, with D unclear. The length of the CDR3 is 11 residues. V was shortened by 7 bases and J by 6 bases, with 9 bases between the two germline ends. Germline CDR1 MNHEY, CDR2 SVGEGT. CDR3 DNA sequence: TGTGCCAGCACCCCCGGTCAGACCCAGTACTTC. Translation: CASTPGQTQYF.

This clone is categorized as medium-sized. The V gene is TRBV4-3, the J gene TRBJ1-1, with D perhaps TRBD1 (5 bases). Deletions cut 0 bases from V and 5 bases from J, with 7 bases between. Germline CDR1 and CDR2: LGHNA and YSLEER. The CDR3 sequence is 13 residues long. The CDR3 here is CASSQDQGTEAFF. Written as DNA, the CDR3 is TGCGCCAGCAGCCAAGATCAGGGAACTGAAGCTTTCTTT.

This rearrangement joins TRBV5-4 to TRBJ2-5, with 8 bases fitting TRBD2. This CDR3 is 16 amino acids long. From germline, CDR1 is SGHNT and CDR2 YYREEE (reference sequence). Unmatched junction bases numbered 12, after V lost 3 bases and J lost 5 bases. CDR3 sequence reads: CASSSQGSGGGETQYF. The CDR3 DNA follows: TGTGCCAGCAGCTCCCAGGGAAGCGGGGGTGGGGAGACCCAGTACTTC.

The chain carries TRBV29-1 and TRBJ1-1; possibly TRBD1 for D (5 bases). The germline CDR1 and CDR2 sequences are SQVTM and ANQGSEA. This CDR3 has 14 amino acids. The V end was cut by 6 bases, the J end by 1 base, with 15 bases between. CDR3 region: CSVVLFGGNTEAFF. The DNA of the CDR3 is TGCAGCGTCGTTCTCTTCGGGGGGAACACTGAAGCTTTCTTT. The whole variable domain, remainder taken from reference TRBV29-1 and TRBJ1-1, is SAVISQKPSRDICQRGTSLTIQCQVDSQVTMMFWYRQQPGQSLTLIATANQGSEATYESGFVIDKFPISRPNLTFSTLTVSNMSPEDSSIYLCSVVLFGGNTEAFFGQGTRLTVV.

The CDR3: CASSYAAGGFYPDYF. Written as DNA, the CDR3 is TGTGCCAGCAGTTACGCCGCAGGGGGATTTTATCCAGATTACTTC. This chain links TRBV6-5 with TRBJ2-7; 7 bases fit TRBD1. The CDR3 is 15 amino acids. Looked up from germline, CDR1 is MNHEY and CDR2 is SVGAGI. With 2 bases clipped from V and 13 bases from J, the junction kept 17 bases outside the gene matches.

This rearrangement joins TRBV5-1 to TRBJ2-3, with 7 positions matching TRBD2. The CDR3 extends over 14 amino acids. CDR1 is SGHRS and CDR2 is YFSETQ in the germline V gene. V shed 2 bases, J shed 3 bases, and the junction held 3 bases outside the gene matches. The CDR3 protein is CASSLGGSTDTQYF. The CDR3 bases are TGCGCCAGCAGCTTAGGCGGGAGTACAGATACGCAGTATTTT.

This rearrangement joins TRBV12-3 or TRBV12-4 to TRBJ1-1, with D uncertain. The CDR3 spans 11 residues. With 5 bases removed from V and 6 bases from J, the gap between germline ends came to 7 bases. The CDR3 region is CASSIMSEAFF. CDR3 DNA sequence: TGTGCCAGCAGTATTATGTCTGAAGCTTTCTTT.

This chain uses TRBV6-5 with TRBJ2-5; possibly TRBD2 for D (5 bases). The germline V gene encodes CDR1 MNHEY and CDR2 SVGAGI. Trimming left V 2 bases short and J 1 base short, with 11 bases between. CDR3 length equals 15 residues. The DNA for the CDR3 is TGTGCCAGCAGTTACATCCGGACTGGCCAAGAGACCCAGTACTTC. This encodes CASSYIRTGQETQYF.

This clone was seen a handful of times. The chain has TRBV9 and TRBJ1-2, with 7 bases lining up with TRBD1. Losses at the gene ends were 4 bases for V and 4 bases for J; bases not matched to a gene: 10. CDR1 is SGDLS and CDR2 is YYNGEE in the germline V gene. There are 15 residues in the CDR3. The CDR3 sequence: CASSPGGQAPYGYTF. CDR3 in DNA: TGTGCCAGCAGCCCCGGAGGACAGGCCCCCTATGGCTACACCTTC.

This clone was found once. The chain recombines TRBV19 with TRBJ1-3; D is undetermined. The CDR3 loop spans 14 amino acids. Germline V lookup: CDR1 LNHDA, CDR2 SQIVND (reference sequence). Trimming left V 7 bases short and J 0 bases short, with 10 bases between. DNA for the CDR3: TGTGCCAGTAAAGAGGTCCTCTCTGGAAACACCATATATTTT. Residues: CASKEVLSGNTIYF. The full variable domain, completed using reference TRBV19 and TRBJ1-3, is DGGITQSPKYLFRKEGQNVTLSCEQNLNHDAMYWYRQDPGQGLRLIYYSQIVNDFQKGDIAEGYSVSREKKESFPLTVTSAQKNPTAFYLCASKEVLSGNTIYFGEGSWLTVV.

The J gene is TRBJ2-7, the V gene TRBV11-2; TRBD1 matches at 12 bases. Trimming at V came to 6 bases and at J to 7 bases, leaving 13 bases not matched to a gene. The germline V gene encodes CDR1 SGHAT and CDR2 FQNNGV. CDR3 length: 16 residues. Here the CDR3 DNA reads TGTGCCAGCAGTTATTCCGGGACAGGGGGCGCGGGAGAGCAGTACTTC. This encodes CASSYSGTGGAGEQYF.

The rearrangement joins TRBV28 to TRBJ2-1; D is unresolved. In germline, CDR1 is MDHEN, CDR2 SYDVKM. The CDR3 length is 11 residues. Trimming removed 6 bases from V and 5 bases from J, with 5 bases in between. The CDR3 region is CASSPHNEQFF. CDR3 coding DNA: TGTGCCAGCAGCCCTCACAATGAGCAGTTCTTC.

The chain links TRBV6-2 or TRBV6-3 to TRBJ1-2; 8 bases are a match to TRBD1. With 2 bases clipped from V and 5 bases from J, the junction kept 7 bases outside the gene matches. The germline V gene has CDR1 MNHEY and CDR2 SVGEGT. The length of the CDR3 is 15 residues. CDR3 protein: CASSYGGTGSYGYTF. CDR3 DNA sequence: TGTGCCAGCAGTTACGGAGGGACAGGAAGTTATGGCTACACCTTC.

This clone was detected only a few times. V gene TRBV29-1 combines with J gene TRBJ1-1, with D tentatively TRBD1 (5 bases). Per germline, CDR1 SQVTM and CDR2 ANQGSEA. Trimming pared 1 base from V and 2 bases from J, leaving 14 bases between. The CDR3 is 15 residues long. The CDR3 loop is CSVEVVIGANTEAFF. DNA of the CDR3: TGCAGCGTTGAAGTAGTCATAGGGGCTAACACTGAAGCTTTCTTT. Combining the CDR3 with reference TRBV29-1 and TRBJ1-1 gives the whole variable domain SAVISQKPSRDICQRGTSLTIQCQVDSQVTMMFWYRQQPGQSLTLIATANQGSEATYESGFVIDKFPISRPNLTFSTLTVSNMSPEDSSIYLCSVEVVIGANTEAFFGQGTRLTVV.

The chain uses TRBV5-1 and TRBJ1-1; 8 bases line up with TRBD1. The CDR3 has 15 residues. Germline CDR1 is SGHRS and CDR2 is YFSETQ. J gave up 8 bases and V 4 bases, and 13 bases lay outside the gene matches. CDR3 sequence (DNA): TGCGCCAGCAGCCTCTATGGACAGGGAACGGGCGAAGCTTTCTTT. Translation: CASSLYGQGTGEAFF. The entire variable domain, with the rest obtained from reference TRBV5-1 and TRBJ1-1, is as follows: KAGVTQTPRYLIKTRGQQVTLSCSPISGHRSVSWYQQTPGQGLQFLFEYFSETQRNKGNFPGRFSGRQFSNSRSEMNVSTLELGDSALYLCASSLYGQGTGEAFFGQGTRLTVV.

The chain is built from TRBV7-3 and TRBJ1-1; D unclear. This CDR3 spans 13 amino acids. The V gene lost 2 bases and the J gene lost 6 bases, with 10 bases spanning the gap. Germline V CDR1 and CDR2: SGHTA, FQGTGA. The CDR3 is CASSLQVGSEAFF. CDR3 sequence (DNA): TGTGCCAGCAGCTTACAGGTGGGCTCTGAAGCTTTCTTT.

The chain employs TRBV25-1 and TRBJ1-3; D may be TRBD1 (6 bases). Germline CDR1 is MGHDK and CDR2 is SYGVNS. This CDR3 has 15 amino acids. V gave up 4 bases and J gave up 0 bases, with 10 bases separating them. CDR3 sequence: CASSGLTGSGNTIYF. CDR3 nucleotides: TGTGCCAGCAGTGGGTTGACAGGCTCTGGAAACACCATATATTTT.

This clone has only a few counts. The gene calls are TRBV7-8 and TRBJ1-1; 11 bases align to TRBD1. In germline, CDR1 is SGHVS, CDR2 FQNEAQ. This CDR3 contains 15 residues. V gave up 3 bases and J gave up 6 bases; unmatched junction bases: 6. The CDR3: CASSFLGDRGSEAFF. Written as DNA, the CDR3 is TGTGCCAGCAGCTTCCTGGGGGACAGGGGGTCTGAAGCTTTCTTT.

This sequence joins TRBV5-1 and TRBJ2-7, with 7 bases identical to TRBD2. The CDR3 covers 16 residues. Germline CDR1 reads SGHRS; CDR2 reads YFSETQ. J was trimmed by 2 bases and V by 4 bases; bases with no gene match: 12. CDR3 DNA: TGCGCCAGCAGCGGAATAGAGCGGGGACCCCCCTACGAGCAGTACTTC. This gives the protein CASSGIERGPPYEQYF.

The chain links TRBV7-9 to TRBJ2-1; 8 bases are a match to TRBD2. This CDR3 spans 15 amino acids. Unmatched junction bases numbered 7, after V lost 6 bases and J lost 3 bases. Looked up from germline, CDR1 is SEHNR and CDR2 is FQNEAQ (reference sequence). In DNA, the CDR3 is TGTGCCAGCAGACCAACTAGCGGTGTCTACAATGAGCAGTTCTTC. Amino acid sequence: CASRPTSGVYNEQFF.

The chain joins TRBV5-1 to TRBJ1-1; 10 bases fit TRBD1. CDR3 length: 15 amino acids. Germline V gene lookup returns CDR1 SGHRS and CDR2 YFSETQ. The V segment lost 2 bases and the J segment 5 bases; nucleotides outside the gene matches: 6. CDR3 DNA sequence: TGCGCCAGCAGCTTCGACAGGGGGCAAGGGACTGAAGCTTTCTTT. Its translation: CASSFDRGQGTEAFF.